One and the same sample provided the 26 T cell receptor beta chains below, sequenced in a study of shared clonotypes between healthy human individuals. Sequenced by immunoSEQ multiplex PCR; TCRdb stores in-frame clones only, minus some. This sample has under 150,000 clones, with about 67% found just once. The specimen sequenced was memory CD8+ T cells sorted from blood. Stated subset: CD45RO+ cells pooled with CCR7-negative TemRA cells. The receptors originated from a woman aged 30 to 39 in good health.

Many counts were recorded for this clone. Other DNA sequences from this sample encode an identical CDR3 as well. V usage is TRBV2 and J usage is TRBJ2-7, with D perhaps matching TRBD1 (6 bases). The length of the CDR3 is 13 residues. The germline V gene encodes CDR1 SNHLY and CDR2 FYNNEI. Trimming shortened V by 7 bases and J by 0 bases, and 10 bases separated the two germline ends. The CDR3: CASTRQDSYEQYF. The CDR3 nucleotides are TGTGCCAGCACAAGACAGGACTCCTACGAGCAGTACTTC. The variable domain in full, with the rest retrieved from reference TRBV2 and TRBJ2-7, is EPEVTQTPSHQVTQMGQEVILRCVPISNHLYFYWYRQILGQKVEFLVSFYNNEISEKSEIFDDQFSVERPDGSNFTLKIRSTKLEDSAMYFCASTRQDSYEQYFGPGTRLTVT.

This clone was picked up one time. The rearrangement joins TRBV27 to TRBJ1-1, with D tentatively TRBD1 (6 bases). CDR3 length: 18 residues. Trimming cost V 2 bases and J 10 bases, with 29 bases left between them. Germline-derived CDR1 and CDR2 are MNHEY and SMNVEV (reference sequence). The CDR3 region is CASSLGRGTYSTESGAFF. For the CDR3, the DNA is TGTGCCAGCAGTTTAGGTAGGGGGACCTACTCGACCGAATCGGGAGCTTTCTTT.

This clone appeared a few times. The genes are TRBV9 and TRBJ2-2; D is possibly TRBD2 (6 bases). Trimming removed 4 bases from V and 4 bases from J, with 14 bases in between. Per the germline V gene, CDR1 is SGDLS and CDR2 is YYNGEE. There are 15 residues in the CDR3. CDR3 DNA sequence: TGTGCCAGCAGCTTTGGGGGGACCGGCACCGGGGAGCTGTTTTTT. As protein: CASSFGGTGTGELFF.

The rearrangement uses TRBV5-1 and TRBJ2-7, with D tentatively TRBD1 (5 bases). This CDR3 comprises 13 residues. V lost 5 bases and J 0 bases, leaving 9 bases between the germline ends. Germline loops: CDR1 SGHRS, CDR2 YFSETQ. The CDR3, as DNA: TGCGCCAGCAGTTCCGACAGCTCCTACGAGCAGTACTTC. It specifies CASSSDSSYEQYF.

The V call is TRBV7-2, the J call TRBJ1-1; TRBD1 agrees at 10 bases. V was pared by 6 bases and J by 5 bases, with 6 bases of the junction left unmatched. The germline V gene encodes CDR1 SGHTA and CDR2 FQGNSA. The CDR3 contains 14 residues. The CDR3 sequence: CASRTGGAWTEAFF. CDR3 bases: TGTGCCAGCAGGACAGGGGGCGCGTGGACTGAAGCTTTCTTT. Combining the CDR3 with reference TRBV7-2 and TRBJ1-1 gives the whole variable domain GAGVSQSPSNKVTEKGKDVELRCDPISGHTALYWYRQSLGQGLEFLIYFQGNSAPDKSGLPSDRFSAERTGGSVSTLTIQRTQQEDSAVYLCASRTGGAWTEAFFGQGTRLTVV.

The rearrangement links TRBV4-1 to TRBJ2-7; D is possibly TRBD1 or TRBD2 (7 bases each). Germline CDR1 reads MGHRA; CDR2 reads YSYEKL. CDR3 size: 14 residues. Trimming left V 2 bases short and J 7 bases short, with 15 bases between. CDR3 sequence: CASSQNTGEGEQYF. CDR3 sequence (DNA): TGCGCCAGCAGCCAAAATACAGGGGAGGGTGAGCAGTACTTC.

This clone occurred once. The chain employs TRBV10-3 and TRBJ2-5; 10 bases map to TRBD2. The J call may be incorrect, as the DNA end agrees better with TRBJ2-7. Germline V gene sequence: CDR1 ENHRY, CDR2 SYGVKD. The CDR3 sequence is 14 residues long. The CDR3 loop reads CAIREAGGSYEQYF. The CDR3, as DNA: TGTGCCATCAGGGAAGCGGGAGGGTCCTACGAGCAGTACTTC.

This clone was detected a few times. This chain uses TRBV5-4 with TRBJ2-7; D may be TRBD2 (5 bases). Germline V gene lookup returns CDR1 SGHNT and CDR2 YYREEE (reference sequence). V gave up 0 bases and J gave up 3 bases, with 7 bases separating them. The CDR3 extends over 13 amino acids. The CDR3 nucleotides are TGTGCCAGCAGCTTGGAAGAGGGCTACGAGCAGTACTTC. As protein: CASSLEEGYEQYF. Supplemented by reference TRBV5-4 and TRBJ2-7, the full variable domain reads ETGVTQSPTHLIKTRGQQVTLRCSSQSGHNTVSWYQQALGQGPQFIFQYYREEENGRGNFPPRFSGLQFPNYSSELNVNALELDDSALYLCASSLEEGYEQYFGPGTRLTVT.

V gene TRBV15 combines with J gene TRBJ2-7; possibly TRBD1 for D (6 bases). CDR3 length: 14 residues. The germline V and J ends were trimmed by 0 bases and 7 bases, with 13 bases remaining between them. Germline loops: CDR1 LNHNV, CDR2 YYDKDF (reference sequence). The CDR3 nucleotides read TGTGCCACCAGCAGAGAGAAGGGGGTACAGGAGCAGTACTTC. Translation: CATSREKGVQEQYF.

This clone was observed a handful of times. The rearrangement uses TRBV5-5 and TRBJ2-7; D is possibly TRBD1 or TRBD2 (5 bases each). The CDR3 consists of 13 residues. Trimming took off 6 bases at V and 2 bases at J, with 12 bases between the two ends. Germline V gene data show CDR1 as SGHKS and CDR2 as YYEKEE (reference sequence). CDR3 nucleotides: TGTGCCAGCACCGGGGCCCCTACCTACGAGCAGTACTTC. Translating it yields CASTGAPTYEQYF.

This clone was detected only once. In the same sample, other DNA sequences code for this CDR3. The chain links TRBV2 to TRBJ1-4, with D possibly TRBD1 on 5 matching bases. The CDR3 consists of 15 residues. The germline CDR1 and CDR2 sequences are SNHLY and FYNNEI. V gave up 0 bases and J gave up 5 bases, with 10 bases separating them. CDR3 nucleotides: TGTGCCAGCAGTGAAGCCGGACACCTAAATGAAAAACTGTTTTTT. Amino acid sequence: CASSEAGHLNEKLFF.

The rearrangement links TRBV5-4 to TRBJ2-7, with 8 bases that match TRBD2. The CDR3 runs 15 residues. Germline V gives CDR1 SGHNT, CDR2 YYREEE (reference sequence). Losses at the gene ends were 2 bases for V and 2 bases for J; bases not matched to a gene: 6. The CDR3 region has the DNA TGTGCCAGCAGCTTTGCCCCCGGGGGGGCCTACGAGCAGTACTTC. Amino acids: CASSFAPGGAYEQYF.

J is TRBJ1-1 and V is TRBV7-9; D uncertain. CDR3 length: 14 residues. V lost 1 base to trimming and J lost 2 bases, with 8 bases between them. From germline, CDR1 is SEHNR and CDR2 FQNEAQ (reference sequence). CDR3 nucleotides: TGTGCCAGCAGCTTAGAACGGTTTAACACTGAAGCTTTCTTT. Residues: CASSLERFNTEAFF.

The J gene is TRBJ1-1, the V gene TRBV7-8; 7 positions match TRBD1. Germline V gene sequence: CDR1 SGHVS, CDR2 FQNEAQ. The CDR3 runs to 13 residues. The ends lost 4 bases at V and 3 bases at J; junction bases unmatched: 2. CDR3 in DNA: TGTGCCAGCAGCTCCCAGGGGGACACTGAAGCTTTCTTT. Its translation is CASSSQGDTEAFF. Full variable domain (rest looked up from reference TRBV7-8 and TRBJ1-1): GAGVSQSPRYKVAKRGQDVALRCDPISGHVSLFWYQQALGQGPEFLTYFQNEAQLDKSGLPSDRFFAERPEGSVSTLKIQRTQQEDSAVYLCASSSQGDTEAFFGQGTRLTVV.

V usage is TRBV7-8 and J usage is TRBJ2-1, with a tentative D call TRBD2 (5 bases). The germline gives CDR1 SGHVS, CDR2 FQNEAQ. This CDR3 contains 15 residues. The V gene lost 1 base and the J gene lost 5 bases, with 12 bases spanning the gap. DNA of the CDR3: TGTGCCAGCAGCTTAGGTGCGGGCAAAGACAATGAGCAGTTCTTC. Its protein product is CASSLGAGKDNEQFF.

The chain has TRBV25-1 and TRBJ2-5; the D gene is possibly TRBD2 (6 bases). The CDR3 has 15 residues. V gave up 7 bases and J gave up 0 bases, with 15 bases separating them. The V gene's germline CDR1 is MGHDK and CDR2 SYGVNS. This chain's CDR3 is CASNLPGANQETQYF. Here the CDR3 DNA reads TGTGCCAGCAACCTCCCGGGAGCTAACCAAGAGACCCAGTACTTC.

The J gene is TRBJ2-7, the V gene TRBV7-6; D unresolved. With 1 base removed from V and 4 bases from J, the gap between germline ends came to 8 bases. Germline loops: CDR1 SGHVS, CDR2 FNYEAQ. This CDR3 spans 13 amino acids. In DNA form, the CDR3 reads TGTGCCAGCAGCTTAGTCAGTGAGTACGAGCAGTACTTC. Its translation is CASSLVSEYEQYF.

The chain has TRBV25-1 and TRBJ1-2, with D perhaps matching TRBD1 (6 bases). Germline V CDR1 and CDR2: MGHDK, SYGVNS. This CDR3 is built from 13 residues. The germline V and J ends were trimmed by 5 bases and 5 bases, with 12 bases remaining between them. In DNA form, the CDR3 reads TGTGCCAGCAGTCAGTGGCAGGGGTATGGCTACACCTTC. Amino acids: CASSQWQGYGYTF.

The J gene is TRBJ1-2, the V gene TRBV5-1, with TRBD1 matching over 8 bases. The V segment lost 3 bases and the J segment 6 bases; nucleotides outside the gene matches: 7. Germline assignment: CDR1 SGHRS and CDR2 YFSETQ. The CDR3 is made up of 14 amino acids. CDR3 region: CASSWLTGDDGYTF. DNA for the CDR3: TGCGCCAGCAGCTGGCTGACAGGGGATGATGGCTACACCTTC.

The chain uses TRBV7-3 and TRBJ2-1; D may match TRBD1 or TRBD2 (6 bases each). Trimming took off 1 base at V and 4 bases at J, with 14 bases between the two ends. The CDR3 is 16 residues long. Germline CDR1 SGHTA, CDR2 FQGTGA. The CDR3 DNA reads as TGTGCCAGCAGCTTAAATTTACAGGGAGGTTACAATGAGCAGTTCTTC. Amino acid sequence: CASSLNLQGGYNEQFF.

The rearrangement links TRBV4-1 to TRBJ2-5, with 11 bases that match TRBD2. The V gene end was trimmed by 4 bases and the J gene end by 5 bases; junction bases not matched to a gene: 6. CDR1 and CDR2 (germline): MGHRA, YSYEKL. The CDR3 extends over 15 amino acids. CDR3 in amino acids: CASSPTSGSGETQYF. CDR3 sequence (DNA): TGCGCCAGCAGCCCAACTAGCGGGAGCGGGGAGACCCAGTACTTC.

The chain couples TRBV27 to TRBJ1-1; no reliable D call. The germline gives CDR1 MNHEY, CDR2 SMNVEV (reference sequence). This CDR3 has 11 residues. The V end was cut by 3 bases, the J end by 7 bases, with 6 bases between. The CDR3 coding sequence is TGTGCCAGCAGTTTTGGCCTTGAAGCTTTCTTT. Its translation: CASSFGLEAFF.

The DNA for the CDR3 is TGTGCCAGCAGTGAGCGGACAGACGATAGCAATCAGCCCCAGCATTTT. Amino acids: CASSERTDDSNQPQHF. The chain is built from TRBV25-1 and TRBJ1-5; D is perhaps TRBD1 (6 bases). This CDR3 is 16 amino acids long. The V and J ends lost 3 bases and 0 bases respectively, with 12 bases between them. Germline loops: CDR1 MGHDK, CDR2 SYGVNS.

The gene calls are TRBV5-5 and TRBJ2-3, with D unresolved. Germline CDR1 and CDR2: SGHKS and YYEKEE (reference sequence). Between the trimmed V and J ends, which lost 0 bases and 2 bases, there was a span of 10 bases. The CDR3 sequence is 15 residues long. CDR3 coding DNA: TGTGCCAGCAGCTTGGATGGGGTTAACACAGATACGCAGTATTTT. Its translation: CASSLDGVNTDTQYF.

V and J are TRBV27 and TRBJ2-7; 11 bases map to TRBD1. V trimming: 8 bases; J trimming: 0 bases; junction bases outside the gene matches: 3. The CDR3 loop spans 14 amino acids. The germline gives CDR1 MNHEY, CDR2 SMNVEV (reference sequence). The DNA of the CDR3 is TGTGCCAGCGGGGACAGGGGGTACTCCTACGAGCAGTACTTC. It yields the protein CASGDRGYSYEQYF.

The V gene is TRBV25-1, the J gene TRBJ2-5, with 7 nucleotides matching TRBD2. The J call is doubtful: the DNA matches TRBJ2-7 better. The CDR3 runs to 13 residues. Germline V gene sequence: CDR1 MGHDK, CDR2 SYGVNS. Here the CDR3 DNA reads TGTGCCAGCAGGCCAGCGGGGTCCTACGAGCAGTACTTC. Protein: CASRPAGSYEQYF.